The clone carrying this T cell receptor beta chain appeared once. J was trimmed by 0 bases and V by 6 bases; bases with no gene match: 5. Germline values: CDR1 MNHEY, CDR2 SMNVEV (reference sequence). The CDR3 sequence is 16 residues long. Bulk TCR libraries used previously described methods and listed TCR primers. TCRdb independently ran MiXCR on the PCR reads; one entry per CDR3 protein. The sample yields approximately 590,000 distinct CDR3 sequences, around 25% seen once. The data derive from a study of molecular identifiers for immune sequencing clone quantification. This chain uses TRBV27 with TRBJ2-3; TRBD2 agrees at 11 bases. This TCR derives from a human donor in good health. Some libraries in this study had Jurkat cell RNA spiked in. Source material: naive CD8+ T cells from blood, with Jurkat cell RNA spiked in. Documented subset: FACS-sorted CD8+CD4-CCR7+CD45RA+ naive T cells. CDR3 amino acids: CASRGLAGGSTDTQYF. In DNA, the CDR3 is TGTGCCAGCAGGGGCCTAGCGGGAGGAAGCACAGATACGCAGTATTTT.